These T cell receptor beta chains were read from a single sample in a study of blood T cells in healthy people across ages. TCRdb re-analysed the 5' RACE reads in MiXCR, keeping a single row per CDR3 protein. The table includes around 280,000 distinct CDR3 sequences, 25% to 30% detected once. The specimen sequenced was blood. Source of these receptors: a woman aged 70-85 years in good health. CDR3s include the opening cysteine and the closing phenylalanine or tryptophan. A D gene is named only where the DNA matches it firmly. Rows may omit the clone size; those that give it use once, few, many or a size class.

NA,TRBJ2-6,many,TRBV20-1,TGCAGTGCTCCCCGTCCTGGGGCCAACGTCCTGACTTTC,CSAPRPGANVLTF
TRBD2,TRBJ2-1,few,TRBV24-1,TGTGCCACCAGCGACAAGACTAGCGGGAGTTTAAATGAGCAGTTCTTC,CATSDKTSGSLNEQFF
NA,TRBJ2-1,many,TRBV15,TGTGCCACCAGCAACCTCAGGGAGCAGTTCTTC,CATSNLREQFF
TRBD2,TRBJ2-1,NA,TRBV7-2,TGTGCCAGCTGGCTAGCGGGGCCCCATGAGCAGTTCTTC,CASWLAGPHEQFF
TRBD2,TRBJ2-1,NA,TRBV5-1,TGCGCCAGCAGCATAGCTAGCGGGTCCTACAATGAGCAGTTCTTC,CASSIASGSYNEQFF
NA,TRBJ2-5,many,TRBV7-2,TGTGCCAGCAGCCTCAACTTCCAAGAGACCCAGTACTTC,CASSLNFQETQYF
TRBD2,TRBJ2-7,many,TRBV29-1,TGCAGCGTGATCGAGTCTACCGAGGGACTAGCGGGTTACGAGCAGTACTTC,CSVIESTEGLAGYEQYF
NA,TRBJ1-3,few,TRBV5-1,TGCGCCAGCAGCTTGGAAACAGGCGGAAACACCATATATTTT,CASSLETGGNTIYF
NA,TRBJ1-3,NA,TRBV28,TGTGCCAGCAGGCTCAGGGCCTCTGGAAACACCATATATTTT,CASRLRASGNTIYF
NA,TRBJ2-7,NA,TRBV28,TGTGCCAGCTCGAGTGCCCCTTCCGAGCAGTACTTC,CASSSAPSEQYF
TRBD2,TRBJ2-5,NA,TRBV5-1,TGCGCCAGCAGCTCCGGGACTAGCGGGGGGGGAGAGACCCAGTACTTC,CASSSGTSGGGETQYF
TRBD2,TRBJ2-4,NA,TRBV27,TGTGCCAGCAGTTTAGCCTGGACTAGCGGGAGAGACATTCAGTACTTC,CASSLAWTSGRDIQYF
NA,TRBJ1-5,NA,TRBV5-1,TGCGCCAGCAGCTTTTTCCCAGGGGCTAATCAGCCCCAGCATTTT,CASSFFPGANQPQHF
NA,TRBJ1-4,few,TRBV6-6,TGTGCCAGCAGTACCCCCCCGGACACCGACCGGGAAAAACTGTTTTTT,CASSTPPDTDREKLFF
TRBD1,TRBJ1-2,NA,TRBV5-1,TGCGCCAGCAGCCCCTCCGACAGGGGCGGGAATGGCTACACCTTC,CASSPSDRGGNGYTF
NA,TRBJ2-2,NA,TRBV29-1,TGCAGCGTTGAATCGGGAAGGAGGGAGCTGTTTTTT,CSVESGRRELFF
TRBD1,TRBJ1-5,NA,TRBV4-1,TGCGCCAGCAGCCAGGTCTGGGACAGGGGGCTAGGAAATCAGCCCCAGCATTTT,CASSQVWDRGLGNQPQHF
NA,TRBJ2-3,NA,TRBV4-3,TGCGCCAGCAGCCGGGTGGGAGATACGCAGTATTTT,CASSRVGDTQYF
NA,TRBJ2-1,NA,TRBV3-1,TGTGCCAGCAGCCTGGCCCAGGGGTCCAATGAGCAGTTCTTC,CASSLAQGSNEQFF
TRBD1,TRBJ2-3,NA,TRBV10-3,TGTGCCATCAGGCGGACGACAGGGGATAGCACAGATACGCAGTATTTT,CAIRRTTGDSTDTQYF
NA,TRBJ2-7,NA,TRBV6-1,TGTGCCAGCAGTGAACTCGGCGGCTCCTACGAGCAGTACTTC,CASSELGGSYEQYF
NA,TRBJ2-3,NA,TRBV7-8,TGTGCCAGCAGCTTACCCTCCCGCGGTAGTACAGATACGCAGTATTTT,CASSLPSRGSTDTQYF
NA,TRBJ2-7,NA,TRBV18,TGTGCCAGCTCACCAGACAGATCCTACGAGCAGTACTTC,CASSPDRSYEQYF
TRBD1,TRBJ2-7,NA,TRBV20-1,TGCAGTGCTCCCTATAGCAGGGACAGGGGGAACGAGCAGTACTTC,CSAPYSRDRGNEQYF
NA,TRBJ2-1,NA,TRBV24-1,TGTGCCACCAGTTTGCACGGGGCTGGAAACAATGAGCAGTTCTTC,CATSLHGAGNNEQFF
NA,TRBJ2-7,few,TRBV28,TGTGCCAGCAGTGTGGGGGCCAGTTACGAGCAGTACTTC,CASSVGASYEQYF
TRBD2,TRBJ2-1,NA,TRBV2,TGTGCCAGCTCCCTTATAGCGGGAATGGGGGGGGGCAATGAGCAGTTCTTC,CASSLIAGMGGGNEQFF
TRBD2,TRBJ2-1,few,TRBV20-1,TGCAGTGCTAGACCGACGAGCGGGAGACCCCTGGGTGAGCAGTTCTTC,CSARPTSGRPLGEQFF
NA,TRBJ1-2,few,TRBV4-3,TGCGCCAGCAGCCAAGATTTCCAGGGACGTCGGGGCTACACCTTC,CASSQDFQGRRGYTF
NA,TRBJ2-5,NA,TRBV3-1,TGTGCCAGCAGCCCTCTCACCAACAGTGAAGAGACCCAGTACTTC,CASSPLTNSEETQYF
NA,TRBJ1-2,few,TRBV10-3,TGTGCCATTTCCGCCCAGAGTGACTATGGCTACACCTTC,CAISAQSDYGYTF
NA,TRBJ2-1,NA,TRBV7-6,TGTGCCAGCAGCCTAGGAGCTATCGCCTACAATGAGCAGTTCTTC,CASSLGAIAYNEQFF
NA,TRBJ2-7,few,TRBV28,TGTGCCAGCAGTTTAATAGGCGACTACGAGCAGTACTTC,CASSLIGDYEQYF
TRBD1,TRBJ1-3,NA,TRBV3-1,TGTGCCAGCAGCCAAGGGGACAGGGTAGTCTCTGGAAACACCATATATTTT,CASSQGDRVVSGNTIYF
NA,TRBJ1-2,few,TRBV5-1,TGCGCCAGCAGTACAGGGAATCTGGAGGGCTACACCTTC,CASSTGNLEGYTF
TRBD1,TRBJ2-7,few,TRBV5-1,TGCGCCAGCACCGGGACAGGGGGTCTTGACGAGCAGTACTTC,CASTGTGGLDEQYF
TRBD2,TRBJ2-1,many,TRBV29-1,TGCAGCGTTGGGAAGCGGGAGGCATTGTACAATGAGCAGTTCTTC,CSVGKREALYNEQFF
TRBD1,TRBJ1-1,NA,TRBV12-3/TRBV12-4,TGTGCCAGCAGCCCGGACCAGGGGGGTGCTTTCTTT,CASSPDQGGAFF
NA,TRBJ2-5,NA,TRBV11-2,TGTGTCAGCAGCTTTACAGAGACCCAGTACTTC,CVSSFTETQYF
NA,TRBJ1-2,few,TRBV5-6,TGTGCCAGCAGCTTGGCGGACCCTCTAACCAGCTATGGCTACACCTTC,CASSLADPLTSYGYTF
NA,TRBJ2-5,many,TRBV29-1,TGCAGCGTTGATTTGGCGGCCTCCAACCAAGAGACCCAGTACTTC,CSVDLAASNQETQYF
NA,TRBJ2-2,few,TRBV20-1,TGCAGCGCTTTAAGCGGTAATGGACTCACCGGGGAGCTGTTTTTT,CSALSGNGLTGELFF
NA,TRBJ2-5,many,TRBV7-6,TGTGCCAGCGGGAGTGATAGGGCGGAGACCCAGTACTTC,CASGSDRAETQYF
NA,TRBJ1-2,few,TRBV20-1,TGCAGTGCCAAGGGTGGGGGGAAACAAGGCTATGGCTACACCTTC,CSAKGGGKQGYGYTF
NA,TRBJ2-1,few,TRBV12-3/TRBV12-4,TGTGCCAGCGGGTCGGTTCGGGATGAGCAGTTCTTC,CASGSVRDEQFF
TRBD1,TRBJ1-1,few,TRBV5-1,TGCGCCAGCAGCAATCAGGGGGGGACTGAAGCTTTCTTT,CASSNQGGTEAFF